This TCR beta chain was sequenced for a study of CD4+ T cells in melanoma. Overall study results and limits: Neoantigen-specific CD4+ T cells in melanoma reportedly had diverse differentiation states.

Turning to this clone: Its antigen remains unknown.

Libraries were prepared by immunoSEQ multiplex PCR; TCRdb keeps only in-frame clonotypes and omits some of them. The sample carries 13,000 to 15,000 clones, over 55% recorded once. Germline V gene lookup returns CDR1 SGHTA and CDR2 FQGNSA. Trimming shortened V by 2 bases and J by 3 bases, and 13 bases separated the two germline ends. CDR3 length: 16 residues. The sequenced material came from cells from a culture (not recorded whether cultured in vitro). The chain uses TRBV7-2 and TRBJ1-4; tentative D call: TRBD1 (6 bases). The clonotype originates from a human donor with melanoma. The CDR3 is CASSLKTGHSNEKLFF. DNA for the CDR3: TGTGCCAGCAGCTTAAAAACAGGGCACTCTAATGAAAAACTGTTTTTT.